What follows are 10 T cell receptor beta chains derived from one specimen sequenced in a study of CD8+ T cells in alopecia areata. Sequencing used cDNA as its template, made by extracting RNA and reverse transcribing it. Method: immunoSEQ multiplex PCR; TCRdb's copy keeps in-frame clones and lacks some. Of 35,000 to 50,000 clones listed, about three fifths were seen once; the top ten hold over 20%. Indicated treatment: oral pan-JAK inhibitor, 5-10 mg twice daily. The input for sequencing was CD8+ T cells sorted from blood, taken at week 4, from a patient treated with tofacitinib. These receptors were collected from a human donor with alopecia areata.

V is TRBV7-9 and J is TRBJ2-1; no firm D call. The CDR3 sequence is 11 residues long. V lost 0 bases, J lost 13 bases, and 7 bases lay in between. Germline V lookup: CDR1 SEHNR, CDR2 FQNEAQ (reference sequence). CDR3 in amino acids: CASSLAADQFF. The CDR3 DNA reads TGTGCCAGCAGCTTAGCGGCCGATCAGTTCTTC.

This clone was seen a handful of times. The chain recombines TRBV29-1 with TRBJ1-2; D ambiguous. Trimming took 0 bases from V and 5 from J, leaving 10 bases between them. Germline V gene sequence: CDR1 SQVTM, CDR2 ANQGSEA. This CDR3 is 13 amino acids long. Here the CDR3 DNA reads TGCAGCGTTGAAGACCAGACCGGTTATGGCTACACCTTC. It encodes CSVEDQTGYGYTF.

The chain has TRBV7-6 and TRBJ1-5, with 11 bases lining up with TRBD1. V lost 1 base, J lost 6 bases, and 5 bases stayed unmatched. CDR3 length: 16 amino acids. Germline V lookup: CDR1 SGHVS, CDR2 FNYEAQ. In nucleotides, the CDR3 is TGTGCCAGCAGCTTAGGGACAGGGGGCGCGAGTCAGCCCCAGCATTTT. Amino acids: CASSLGTGGASQPQHF.

This chain uses TRBV7-2 with TRBJ2-2; 10 bases are shared with TRBD2. From germline, CDR1 is SGHTA and CDR2 FQGNSA. Losses at the gene ends were 7 bases for V and 3 bases for J; bases not matched to a gene: 8. The CDR3 extends over 16 amino acids. The CDR3 spells CASISGTSEYTGELFF. The CDR3 DNA follows: TGTGCCAGCATATCCGGGACTAGCGAGTACACCGGGGAGCTGTTTTTT.

The chain combines TRBV21-1 with TRBJ2-4. TRBV21-1 is assigned pseudogene status. The CDR3 sequence is 15 residues long. The CDR3 is CASSKYTHDQNIQYF. Written as DNA, the CDR3 is TGTGCCAGCAGCAAATATACGCACGACCAAAACATTCAGTACTTC.

This clone was picked up a small number of times. At the DNA level, this CDR3 is encoded by other sequences in the same sample as well. The J gene is TRBJ2-7, the V gene TRBV30; 7 bases align to TRBD1. The CDR3 is 13 amino acids. Germline V gives CDR1 GTSNPN, CDR2 SVGIG (reference sequence). J gave up 0 bases and V 2 bases, and 1 base lay outside the gene matches. DNA of the CDR3: TGTGCCTGGAGTCGGGACAGCTCCTACGAGCAGTACTTC. It encodes CAWSRDSSYEQYF.

The rearrangement uses TRBV15 and TRBJ2-7; possibly TRBD1 or TRBD2 for D (5 bases each). The CDR3 extends over 14 amino acids. CDR1 LNHNV and CDR2 YYDKDF come from the germline V gene (reference sequence). V lost 7 bases and J lost 2, with 15 bases in between. DNA of the CDR3: TGTGCCACCACCCCTGGCCGGGGACCCTACGAGCAGTACTTC. Translating gives CATTPGRGPYEQYF.

The genes are TRBV29-1 and TRBJ2-7; D is unresolved. The CDR3 has 13 amino acids. Trimming left V 6 bases short and J 0 bases short, with 12 bases between. Per germline, CDR1 SQVTM and CDR2 ANQGSEA. The CDR3 spells CSVRTESSYEQYF. The CDR3 coding sequence is TGCAGCGTGCGGACGGAGAGCTCCTACGAGCAGTACTTC.

V usage is TRBV29-1 and J usage is TRBJ1-2, with no clear D. V lost 5 bases, J lost 3 bases, and 7 bases lay in between. Germline assignment: CDR1 SQVTM and CDR2 ANQGSEA. This CDR3 contains 11 residues. Written as DNA, the CDR3 is TGCAGCGTTTGGGGAGACTATGGCTACACCTTC. Translating it yields CSVWGDYGYTF.

This chain joins TRBV4-3 and TRBJ1-1; maybe TRBD1 (5 bases). The ends were cut back, 1 base at V and 6 bases at J, with 15 bases in the middle. This CDR3 has 15 amino acids. In germline, CDR1 is LGHNA, CDR2 YSLEER. The chain's CDR3 is CASSQVGGGTAEAFF. The CDR3 DNA follows: TGCGCCAGCAGCCAAGTTGGGGGAGGAACGGCTGAAGCTTTCTTT.